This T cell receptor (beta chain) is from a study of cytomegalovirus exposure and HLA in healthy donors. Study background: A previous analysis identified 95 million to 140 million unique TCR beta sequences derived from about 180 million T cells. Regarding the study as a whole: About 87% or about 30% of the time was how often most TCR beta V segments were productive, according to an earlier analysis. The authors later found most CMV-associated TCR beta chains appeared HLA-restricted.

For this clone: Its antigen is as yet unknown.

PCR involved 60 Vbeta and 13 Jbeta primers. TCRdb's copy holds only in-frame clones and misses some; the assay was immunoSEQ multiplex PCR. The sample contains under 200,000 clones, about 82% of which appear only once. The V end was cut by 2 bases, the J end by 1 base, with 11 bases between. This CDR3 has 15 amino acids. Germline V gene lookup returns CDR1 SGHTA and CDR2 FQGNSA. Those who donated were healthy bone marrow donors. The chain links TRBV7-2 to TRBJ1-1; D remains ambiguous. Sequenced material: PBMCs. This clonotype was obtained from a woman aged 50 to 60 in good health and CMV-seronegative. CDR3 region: CASSLQWRQNTEAFF. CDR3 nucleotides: TGTGCCAGCAGCTTACAATGGAGGCAGAACACTGAAGCTTTCTTT. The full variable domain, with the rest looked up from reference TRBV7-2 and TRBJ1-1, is GAGVSQSPSNKVTEKGKDVELRCDPISGHTALYWYRQSLGQGLEFLIYFQGNSAPDKSGLPSDRFSAERTGGSVSTLTIQRTQQEDSAVYLCASSLQWRQNTEAFFGQGTRLTVV.